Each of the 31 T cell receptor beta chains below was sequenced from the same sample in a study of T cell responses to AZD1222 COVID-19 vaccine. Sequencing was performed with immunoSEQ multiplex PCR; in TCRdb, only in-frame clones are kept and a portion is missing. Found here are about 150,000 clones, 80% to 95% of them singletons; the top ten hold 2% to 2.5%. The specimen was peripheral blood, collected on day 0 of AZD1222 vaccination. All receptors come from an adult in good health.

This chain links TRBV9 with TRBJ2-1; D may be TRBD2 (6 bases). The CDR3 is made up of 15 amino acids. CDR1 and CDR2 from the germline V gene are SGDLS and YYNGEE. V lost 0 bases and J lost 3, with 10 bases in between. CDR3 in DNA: TGTGCCAGCAGCGTAGTGGAGGGAGGCTACAATGAGCAGTTCTTC. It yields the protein CASSVVEGGYNEQFF.

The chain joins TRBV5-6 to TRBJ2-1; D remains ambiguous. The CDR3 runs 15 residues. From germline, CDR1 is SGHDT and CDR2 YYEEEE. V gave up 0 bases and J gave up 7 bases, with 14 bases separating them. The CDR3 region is CASSLGAKPTNEQFF. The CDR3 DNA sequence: TGTGCCAGCAGCTTGGGTGCGAAACCGACAAATGAGCAGTTCTTC.

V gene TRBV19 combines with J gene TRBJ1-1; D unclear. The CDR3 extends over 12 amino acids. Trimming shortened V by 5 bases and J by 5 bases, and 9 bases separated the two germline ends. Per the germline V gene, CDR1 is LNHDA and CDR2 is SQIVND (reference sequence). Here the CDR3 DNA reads TGTGCCAGTAGTCCGACCGGGACTGAAGCTTTCTTT. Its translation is CASSPTGTEAFF. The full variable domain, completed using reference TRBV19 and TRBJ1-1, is DGGITQSPKYLFRKEGQNVTLSCEQNLNHDAMYWYRQDPGQGLRLIYYSQIVNDFQKGDIAEGYSVSREKKESFPLTVTSAQKNPTAFYLCASSPTGTEAFFGQGTRLTVV.

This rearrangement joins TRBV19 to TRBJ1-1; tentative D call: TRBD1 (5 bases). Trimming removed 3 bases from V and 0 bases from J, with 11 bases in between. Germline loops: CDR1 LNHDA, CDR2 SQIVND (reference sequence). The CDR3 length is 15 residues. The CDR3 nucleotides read TGTGCCAGTAGTATCGGGGGGGGTATGAACACTGAAGCTTTCTTT. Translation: CASSIGGGMNTEAFF.

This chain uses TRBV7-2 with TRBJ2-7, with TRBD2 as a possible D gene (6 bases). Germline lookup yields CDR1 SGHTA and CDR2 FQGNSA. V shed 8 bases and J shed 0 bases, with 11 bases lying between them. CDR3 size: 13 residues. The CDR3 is CASLSGGSYEQYF. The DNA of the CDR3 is TGTGCCAGCCTCTCCGGGGGCTCCTACGAGCAGTACTTC. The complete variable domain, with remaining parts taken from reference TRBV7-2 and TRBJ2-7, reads GAGVSQSPSNKVTEKGKDVELRCDPISGHTALYWYRQSLGQGLEFLIYFQGNSAPDKSGLPSDRFSAERTGGSVSTLTIQRTQQEDSAVYLCASLSGGSYEQYFGPGTRLTVT.

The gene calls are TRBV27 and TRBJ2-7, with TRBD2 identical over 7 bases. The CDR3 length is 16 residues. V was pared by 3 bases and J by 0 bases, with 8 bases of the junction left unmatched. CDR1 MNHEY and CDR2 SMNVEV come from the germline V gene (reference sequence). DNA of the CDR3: TGTGCCAGCAGTTTTGCAGCGGGAACCATCTCCTACGAGCAGTACTTC. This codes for CASSFAAGTISYEQYF.

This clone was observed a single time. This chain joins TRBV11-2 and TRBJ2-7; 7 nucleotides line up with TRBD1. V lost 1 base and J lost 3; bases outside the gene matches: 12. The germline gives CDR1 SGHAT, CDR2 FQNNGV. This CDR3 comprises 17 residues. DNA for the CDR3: TGTGCCAGCAGCTTAGGCTACCGGGACAGTGGGTACTACGAGCAGTACTTC. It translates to CASSLGYRDSGYYEQYF. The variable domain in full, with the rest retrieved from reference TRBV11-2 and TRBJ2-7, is EAGVAQSPRYKIIEKRQSVAFWCNPISGHATLYWYQQILGQGPKLLIQFQNNGVVDDSQLPKDRFSAERLKGVDSTLKIQPAKLEDSAVYLCASSLGYRDSGYYEQYFGPGTRLTVT.

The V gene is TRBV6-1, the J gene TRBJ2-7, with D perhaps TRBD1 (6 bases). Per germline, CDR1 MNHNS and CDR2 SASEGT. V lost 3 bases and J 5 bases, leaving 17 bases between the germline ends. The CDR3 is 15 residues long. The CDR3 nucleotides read TGTGCCAGCAGTGATCGATGGGGGCTCTACGACGAGCAGTACTTC. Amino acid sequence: CASSDRWGLYDEQYF.

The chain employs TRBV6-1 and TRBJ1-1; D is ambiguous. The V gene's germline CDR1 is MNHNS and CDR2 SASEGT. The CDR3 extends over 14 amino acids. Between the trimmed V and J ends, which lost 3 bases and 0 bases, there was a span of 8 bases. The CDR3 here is CASSDIGVNTEAFF. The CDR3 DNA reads TGTGCCAGCAGTGATATTGGCGTGAACACTGAAGCTTTCTTT.

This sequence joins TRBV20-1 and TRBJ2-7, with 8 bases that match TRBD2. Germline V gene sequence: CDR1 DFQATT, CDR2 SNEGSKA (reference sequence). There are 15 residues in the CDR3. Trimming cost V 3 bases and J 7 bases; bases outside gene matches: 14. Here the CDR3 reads CSASGGTSGDWEQYF. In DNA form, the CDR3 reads TGCAGTGCTAGTGGTGGGACTAGTGGGGACTGGGAGCAGTACTTC.

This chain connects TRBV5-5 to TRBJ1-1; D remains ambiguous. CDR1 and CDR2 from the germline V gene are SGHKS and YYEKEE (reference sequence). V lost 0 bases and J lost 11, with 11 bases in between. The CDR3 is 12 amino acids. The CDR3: CASSLVAMQAFF. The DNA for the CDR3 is TGTGCCAGCAGCTTGGTCGCGATGCAGGCTTTCTTT.

The CDR3 DNA reads as TGTGCCAGCTCACCAAACCCGACAGGGGGACAAGAGACCCAGTACTTC. It yields the protein CASSPNPTGGQETQYF. This chain connects TRBV18 to TRBJ2-5; TRBD1 matches at 9 bases. The CDR3 covers 16 residues. V lost 2 bases, J lost 2 bases, and 6 bases stayed unmatched. CDR1 and CDR2 from the germline V gene are KGHSH and LQKENI.

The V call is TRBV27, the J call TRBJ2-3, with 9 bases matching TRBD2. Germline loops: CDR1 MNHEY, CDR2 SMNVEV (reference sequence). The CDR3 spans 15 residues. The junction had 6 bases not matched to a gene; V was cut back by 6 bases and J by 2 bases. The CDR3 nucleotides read TGTGCCAGCAGCTCCCGACTAGCGGACACAGATACGCAGTATTTT. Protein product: CASSSRLADTDTQYF.

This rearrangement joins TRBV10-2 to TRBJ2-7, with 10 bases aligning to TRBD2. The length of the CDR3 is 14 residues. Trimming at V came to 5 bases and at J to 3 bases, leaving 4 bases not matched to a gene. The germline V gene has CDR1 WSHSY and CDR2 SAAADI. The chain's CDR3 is CASSWTSGFYEQYF. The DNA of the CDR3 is TGCGCCAGCAGTTGGACTAGCGGCTTCTACGAGCAGTACTTC.

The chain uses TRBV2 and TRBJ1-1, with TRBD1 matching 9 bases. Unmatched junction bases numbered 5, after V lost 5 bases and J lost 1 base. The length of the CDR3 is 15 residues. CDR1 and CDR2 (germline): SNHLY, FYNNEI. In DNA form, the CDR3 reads TGTGCCAGCAGTCCCCGACAGGGGGGGAACACTGAAGCTTTCTTT. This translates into CASSPRQGGNTEAFF.

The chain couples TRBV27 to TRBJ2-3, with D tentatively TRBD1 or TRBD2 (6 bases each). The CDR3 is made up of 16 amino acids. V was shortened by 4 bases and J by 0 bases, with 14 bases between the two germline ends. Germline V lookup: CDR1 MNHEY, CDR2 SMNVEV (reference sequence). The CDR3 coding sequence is TGTGCCAGCAGTTGGGGGGCAGCGGAGAGCACAGATACGCAGTATTTT. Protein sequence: CASSWGAAESTDTQYF.

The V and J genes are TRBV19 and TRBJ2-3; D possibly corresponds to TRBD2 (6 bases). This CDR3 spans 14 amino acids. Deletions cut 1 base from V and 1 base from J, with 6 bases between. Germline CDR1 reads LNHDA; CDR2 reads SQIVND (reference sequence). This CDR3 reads CASSIAGGTDTQYF. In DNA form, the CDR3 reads TGTGCCAGTAGTATAGCGGGGGGCACAGATACGCAGTATTTT.

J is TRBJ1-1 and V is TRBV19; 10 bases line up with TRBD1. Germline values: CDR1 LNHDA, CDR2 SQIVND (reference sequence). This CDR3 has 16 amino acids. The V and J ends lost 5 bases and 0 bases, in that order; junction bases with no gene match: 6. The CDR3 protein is CASSLRDRGLNTEAFF. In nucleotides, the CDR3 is TGTGCCAGTAGTCTCCGGGACAGGGGACTGAACACTGAAGCTTTCTTT.

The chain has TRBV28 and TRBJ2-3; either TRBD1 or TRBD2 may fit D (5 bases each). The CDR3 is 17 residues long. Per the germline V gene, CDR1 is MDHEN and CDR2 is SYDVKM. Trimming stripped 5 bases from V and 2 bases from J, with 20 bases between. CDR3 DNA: TGTGCCAGCAGTACCCCCGTTGGGCTGGGGGACACAGATACGCAGTATTTT. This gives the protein CASSTPVGLGDTDTQYF.

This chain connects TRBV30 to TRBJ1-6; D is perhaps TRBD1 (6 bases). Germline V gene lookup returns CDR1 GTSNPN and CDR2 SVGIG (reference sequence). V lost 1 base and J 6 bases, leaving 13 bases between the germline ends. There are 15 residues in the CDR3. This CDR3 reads CAWSAQGRVNSPLHF. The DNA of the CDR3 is TGTGCCTGGAGTGCACAGGGTCGGGTTAATTCACCCCTCCACTTT.

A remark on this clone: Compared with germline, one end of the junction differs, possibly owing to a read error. CDR3 loop: CASSTKGSANAGELFF. The CDR3 nucleotides are TGTGCCAGCAGCACCAAGGGCTCAGCGAACGCCGGGGAGCTGTTTTTT. This rearrangement joins TRBV7-2 to TRBJ2-2; no clear D. The V gene's germline CDR1 is SGHTA and CDR2 FQGNSA. The CDR3 covers 16 residues.

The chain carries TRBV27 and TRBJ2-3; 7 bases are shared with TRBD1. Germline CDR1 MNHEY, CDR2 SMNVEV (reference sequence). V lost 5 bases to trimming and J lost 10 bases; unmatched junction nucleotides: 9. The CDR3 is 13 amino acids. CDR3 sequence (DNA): TGTGCCAGCAGTCCCGACAGGGCCCAACCGCAGTATTTT. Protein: CASSPDRAQPQYF.

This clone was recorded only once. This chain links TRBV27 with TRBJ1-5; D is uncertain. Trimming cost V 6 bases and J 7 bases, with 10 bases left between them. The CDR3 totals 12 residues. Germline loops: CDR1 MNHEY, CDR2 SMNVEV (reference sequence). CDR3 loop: CASSPGGQPQHF. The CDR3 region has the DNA TGTGCCAGCAGCCCCGGTGGACAGCCCCAGCATTTT.

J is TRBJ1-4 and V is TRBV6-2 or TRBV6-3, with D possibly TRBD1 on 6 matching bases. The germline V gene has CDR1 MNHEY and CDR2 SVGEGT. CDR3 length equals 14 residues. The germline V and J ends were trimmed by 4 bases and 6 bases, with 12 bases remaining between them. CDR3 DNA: TGTGCCAGCAGTTCGTTCTCAGGGGATGAAAAACTGTTTTTT. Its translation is CASSSFSGDEKLFF.

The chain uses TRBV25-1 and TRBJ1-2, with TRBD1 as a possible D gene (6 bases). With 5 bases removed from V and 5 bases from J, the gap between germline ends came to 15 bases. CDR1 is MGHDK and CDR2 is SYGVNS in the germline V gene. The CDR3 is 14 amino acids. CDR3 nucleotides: TGTGCCAGCAGTAAAGGACAGATTGGTTATGGCTACACCTTC. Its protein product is CASSKGQIGYGYTF.

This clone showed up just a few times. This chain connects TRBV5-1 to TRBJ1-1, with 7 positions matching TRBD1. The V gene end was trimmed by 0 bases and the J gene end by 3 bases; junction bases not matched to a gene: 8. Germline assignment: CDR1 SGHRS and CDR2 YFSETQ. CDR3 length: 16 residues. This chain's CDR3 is CASSLARGQGDTEAFF. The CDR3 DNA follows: TGCGCCAGCAGCTTGGCTCGCGGGCAGGGGGACACTGAAGCTTTCTTT. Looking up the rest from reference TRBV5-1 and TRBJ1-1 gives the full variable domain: KAGVTQTPRYLIKTRGQQVTLSCSPISGHRSVSWYQQTPGQGLQFLFEYFSETQRNKGNFPGRFSGRQFSNSRSEMNVSTLELGDSALYLCASSLARGQGDTEAFFGQGTRLTVV.

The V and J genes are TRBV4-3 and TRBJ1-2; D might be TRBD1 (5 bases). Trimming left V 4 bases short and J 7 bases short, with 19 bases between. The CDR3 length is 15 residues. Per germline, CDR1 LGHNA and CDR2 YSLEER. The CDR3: CASSRNPEPGGGYTF. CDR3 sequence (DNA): TGCGCCAGCAGCCGAAACCCAGAACCTGGGGGTGGCTACACCTTC.

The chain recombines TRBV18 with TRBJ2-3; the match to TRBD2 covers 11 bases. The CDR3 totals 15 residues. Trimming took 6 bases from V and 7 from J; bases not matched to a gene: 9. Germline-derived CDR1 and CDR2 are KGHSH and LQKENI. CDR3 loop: CASSKLAGDENTQYF. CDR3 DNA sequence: TGTGCCAGCTCGAAACTAGCGGGAGACGAGAATACGCAGTATTTT.

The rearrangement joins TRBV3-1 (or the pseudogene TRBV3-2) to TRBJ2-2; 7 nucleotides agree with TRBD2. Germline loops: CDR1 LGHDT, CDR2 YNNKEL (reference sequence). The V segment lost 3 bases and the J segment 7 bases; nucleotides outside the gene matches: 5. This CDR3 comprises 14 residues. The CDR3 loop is CASSQSLADGELFF. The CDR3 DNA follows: TGTGCCAGCAGCCAGTCCCTAGCGGACGGGGAGCTGTTTTTT.

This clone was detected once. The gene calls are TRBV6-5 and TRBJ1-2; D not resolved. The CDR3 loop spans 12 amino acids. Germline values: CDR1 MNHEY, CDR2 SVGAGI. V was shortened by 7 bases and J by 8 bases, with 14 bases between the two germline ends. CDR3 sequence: CASTNPRGGYTF. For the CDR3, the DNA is TGTGCCAGCACCAACCCCCGAGGGGGCTACACCTTC.

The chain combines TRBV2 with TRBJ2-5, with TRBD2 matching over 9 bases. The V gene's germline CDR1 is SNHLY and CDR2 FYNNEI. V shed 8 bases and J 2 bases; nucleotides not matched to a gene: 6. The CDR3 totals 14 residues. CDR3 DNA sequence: TGTGCCAGCCACGGACTAGCGATACAAGAGACCCAGTACTTC. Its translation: CASHGLAIQETQYF.